This paragraph covers one TCR beta chain sequence. The antigen remains undetermined. V was clipped by 3 bases and J by 9 bases; unmatched bases: 11. The CDR3 sequence is 15 residues long. CDR1 and CDR2 from the germline V gene are KGHDR and SFDVKD. The sequenced patients had an expansion of CD8+CD57+ cells seen by flow cytometry. Severe acquired aplastic anemia was present in all patients. Template material for TCR beta VDJ and CDR3 profiling consisted of genomic DNA. TCRdb passed the reads through MiXCR, listing each CDR3 protein once. The data contain 200,000 or so distinct CDR3 sequences, 40% to 60% of them singletons. This sample was included in a study of CD8+CD57+ T cells in acquired aplastic anemia. Whole-study findings and limits: Significance was not reached for CD8+ Simpson's diversity between patients and controls.

The origin of this receptor is a human donor with aplastic anemia. The chain employs TRBV24-1 and TRBJ1-2; 8 bases are shared with TRBD1. Source material: sorted CD4+, CD8+, or CD8+CD57+ T cells (not recorded which) from PBMCs. For the CDR3, the DNA is TGTGCCACCAGTGATACCGGACCGGGACAGGCCAGCTACACCTTC. Its translation is CATSDTGPGQASYTF.